This T cell receptor beta chain appears in the sequencing data of a study of shared clonotypes between healthy human individuals. V lost 0 bases and J lost 5, with 11 bases in between. The germline V gene has CDR1 SGHRS and CDR2 YFSETQ. The CDR3 spans 14 residues. Method: immunoSEQ multiplex PCR; TCRdb's copy keeps in-frame clones and lacks some. The sample records around 200,000 clones, about 68% being singletons. The sample was memory CD4+ T cells sorted from blood. Subset of the sample: CD45RA-negative fraction. The TCR comes from a man aged 25-45 years in good health. This sequence joins TRBV5-1 and TRBJ2-5, with D unclear. This chain's CDR3 is CASSLGLTEETQYF. CDR3 nucleotides: TGCGCCAGCAGCTTGGGTTTGACTGAGGAGACCCAGTACTTC.